The 23 T cell receptor beta chains below all came from one sample that was sequenced in a study of CD8 T cells in ankylosing spondylitis (dated by TCRdb to 2015 to 2018). The protocol used for the library was 5' RACE. TCRdb shows the sequencer as Illumina HiSeq 2500. TCRdb cleaned the public reads at Q25 with fastp, built clones with MiXCR and kept in-frame beta chains. One record per CDR3 amino acid sequence lists the most common genes and DNA. The sample table shows more than 300,000 distinct CDR3 sequences, and roughly 11% are seen once. More than 7% of the sample rests with the top ten. Material for sequencing was blood, either unsorted or a sorted T cell fraction (not recorded which). These receptors were collected from a female donor with ankylosing spondylitis or in good health (not recorded which).

This clonotype was seen at least ten times. CDR3 sequence: CASSLDTRGEQYF. The DNA of the CDR3 is TGTGCCAGCAGCTTGGATACCAGGGGCGAGCAGTACTTC. The genes are TRBV5-6 and TRBJ2-7; D is possibly TRBD1 (6 bases). The CDR3 is 13 residues long. The ends were cut back, 0 bases at V and 6 bases at J, with 10 bases in the middle. Germline CDR1 SGHDT, CDR2 YYEEEE.

Ten or more counts support this clonotype. The rearrangement links TRBV18 to TRBJ2-6; D gene unclear. Germline CDR1 KGHSH, CDR2 LQKENI. The V gene lost 9 bases and the J gene lost 1 base, with 16 bases spanning the gap. This CDR3 contains 16 residues. CDR3 in amino acids: CASYPSLVSGANVLTF. The CDR3 region has the DNA TGTGCCAGTTACCCCTCATTGGTTTCTGGGGCCAACGTCCTGACTTTC.

This clonotype occurred many times. Here the CDR3 reads CSAGLAGRNEQFF. As DNA, the CDR3 is TGCAGCGCCGGACTAGCGGGACGGAATGAGCAGTTCTTC. This chain uses TRBV29-1 with TRBJ2-1; 12 bases line up with TRBD2. Germline V gene lookup returns CDR1 SQVTM and CDR2 ANQGSEA. This CDR3 has 13 amino acids. V dropped 7 bases and J dropped 7; count of bases not matched to a gene: 5.

This clonotype was detected many times. The chain is built from TRBV3-1 and TRBJ2-3; 8 bases match TRBD1. The CDR3 has 15 residues. From germline, CDR1 is LGHDT and CDR2 YNNKEL (reference sequence). The V segment lost 4 bases and the J segment 6 bases; nucleotides outside the gene matches: 9. CDR3 DNA: TGTGCCAGCAGCCCCGGGACAGGTCGCAAGGATACGCAGTATTTT. This gives the protein CASSPGTGRKDTQYF.

This clonotype was picked up a small number of times. This rearrangement joins TRBV27 to TRBJ2-7, with a weak D call TRBD1 (6 bases). Germline V gives CDR1 MNHEY, CDR2 SMNVEV (reference sequence). The CDR3 extends over 13 amino acids. V was pared by 6 bases and J by 2 bases, with 11 bases between. DNA of the CDR3: TGTGCCAGCAGAGGACAGTACGCCTACGAGCAGTACTTC. Protein sequence: CASRGQYAYEQYF.

This clonotype was observed many times. CDR3 protein: CASSLTGANTEAFF. The CDR3 DNA reads as TGTGCCAGCAGCCTGACAGGGGCGAACACTGAAGCTTTCTTT. The V call is TRBV7-2, the J call TRBJ1-1, with 8 bases that match TRBD1. V was pared by 5 bases and J by 1 base, with 3 bases of the junction left unmatched. Germline V CDR1 and CDR2: SGHTA, FQGNSA. The CDR3 totals 14 residues.

In its sample, this clonotype was seen many times. This chain joins TRBV5-1 and TRBJ2-7; weak D call: TRBD1 (6 bases). The CDR3 is 14 residues long. CDR1 is SGHRS, CDR2 YFSETQ, per germline. V was shortened by 3 bases and J by 3 bases, with 13 bases between the two germline ends. CDR3 residues: CASSSDGGNYEQYF. The CDR3 nucleotides read TGCGCCAGCAGCTCGGATGGGGGCAACTACGAGCAGTACTTC.

This clonotype was seen only a few times. CDR3 in amino acids: CASRPGTEQETQYF. DNA of the CDR3: TGCGCCAGCAGACCTGGGACAGAACAAGAGACCCAGTACTTC. The V call is TRBV5-1, the J call TRBJ2-5, with TRBD1 matching over 7 bases. Germline CDR1 and CDR2: SGHRS and YFSETQ. V lost 5 bases and J lost 2; bases outside the gene matches: 6. This CDR3 contains 14 residues.

This clonotype was detected ten times or more. The genes are TRBV20-1 and TRBJ2-1; D remains unclear. Germline CDR1 DFQATT, CDR2 SNEGSKA (reference sequence). This CDR3 region has 15 residues. Trimming pared 3 bases from V and 7 bases from J, leaving 19 bases between. The DNA of the CDR3 is TGCAGTGCTAGGAGCACTCGCCTCTCAAGGAATGAGCAGTTCTTC. Protein product: CSARSTRLSRNEQFF.

This clonotype was recorded many times. The chain carries TRBV29-1 and TRBJ2-2; no definite D call. This CDR3 is built from 14 residues. Germline CDR1 is SQVTM and CDR2 is ANQGSEA. V was clipped by 7 bases and J by 0 bases, with 12 bases between them. The CDR3 DNA reads as TGCAGCGCTTGGGGTCTTGCGAACACCGGGGAGCTGTTTTTT. This encodes CSAWGLANTGELFF.

Concerning this clonotype itself: This may be a read error: a much more frequent sequence differs by one nucleotide. This chain connects TRBV9 to TRBJ2-5; D gene unclear. With 0 bases removed from V and 2 bases from J, the gap between germline ends came to 5 bases. Germline-derived CDR1 and CDR2 are SGDLS and YYNGEE. CDR3 length: 13 amino acids. Written as DNA, the CDR3 is TGTGCCAGCAGCGTAGGAGTACAAGAGACCCAGTACTTC. As protein: CASSVGVQETQYF.

This clonotype showed up many times. The genes are TRBV7-9 and TRBJ1-1, with D unclear. From germline, CDR1 is SEHNR and CDR2 FQNEAQ (reference sequence). The CDR3 runs to 13 residues. V lost 4 bases to trimming and J lost 7 bases, with 13 bases between them. As DNA, the CDR3 is TGTGCCAGCAGCTCGACCTTGACCGGTGAAGCTTTCTTT. It translates to CASSSTLTGEAFF. Complete variable domain (other parts from reference TRBV7-9 and TRBJ1-1): DTGVSQNPRHKITKRGQNVTFRCDPISEHNRLYWYRQTLGQGPEFLTYFQNEAQLEKSRLLSDRFSAERPKGSFSTLEIQRTEQGDSAMYLCASSSTLTGEAFFGQGTRLTVV.

Worth noting for this clonotype: Given a much more abundant clone one base away, this may be a read error. The rearrangement joins TRBV5-1 to TRBJ2-6, with D perhaps matching TRBD1 (6 bases). Trimming cost V 4 bases and J 0 bases, with 17 bases left between them. CDR3 length: 18 residues. CDR1 SGHRS and CDR2 YFSETQ come from the germline V gene. As DNA, the CDR3 is TGCGCCAGCAGCCCAAGACAGGATCTCTGCTCTGGGGCCAACGTCCTGACTTTC. Translation gives CASSPRQDLCSGANVLTF.

This clonotype was seen at least ten times. V gene TRBV5-1 combines with J gene TRBJ1-4; tentatively, D is TRBD1 (6 bases). V lost 0 bases and J 9 bases, leaving 15 bases between the germline ends. CDR1 and CDR2 (germline): SGHRS, YFSETQ. The CDR3 is 15 residues long. Written as DNA, the CDR3 is TGCGCCAGCAGCTTGGAACGGCAGGGGCGGAAAAAACTGTTTTTT. Residues: CASSLERQGRKKLFF.

There are many counts of this clonotype. The J gene is TRBJ2-1, the V gene TRBV5-1; no clear D. The CDR3 has 14 residues. Trimming cost V 1 base and J 5 bases, with 10 bases left between them. The germline CDR1 and CDR2 sequences are SGHRS and YFSETQ. This CDR3 is CASSLRRINNEQFF. The DNA for the CDR3 is TGCGCCAGCAGCTTGAGGCGGATCAACAATGAGCAGTTCTTC.

This clonotype was observed many times. The chain combines TRBV12-3 or TRBV12-4 with TRBJ1-3; D not resolved. The CDR3 is made up of 15 amino acids. Trimming left V 1 base short and J 0 bases short, with 7 bases between. The CDR3 protein is CASSLEGFSGNTIYF. In DNA form, the CDR3 reads TGTGCCAGCAGTTTAGAGGGCTTCTCTGGAAACACCATATATTTT.

This clonotype was found many times. V and J are TRBV18 and TRBJ2-7; 9 nucleotides match TRBD2. This CDR3 has 14 residues. V lost 1 base and J lost 7; bases outside the gene matches: 5. Germline V gene data show CDR1 as KGHSH and CDR2 as LQKENI. The CDR3 region has the DNA TGTGCCAGCTCACCACTCCTAGCGGGAAATGAGCAGTACTTC. It is translated as CASSPLLAGNEQYF.

This clonotype has only a few counts. The chain is built from TRBV5-1 and TRBJ2-1, with 10 bases that match TRBD2. The germline V gene has CDR1 SGHRS and CDR2 YFSETQ. Trimming cost V 1 base and J 8 bases; bases outside gene matches: 3. This CDR3 has 14 amino acids. The CDR3 DNA sequence: TGCGCCAGCAGCTTGACTAGCGGGGTCTATGAGCAGTTCTTC. Its protein is CASSLTSGVYEQFF.

For this clonotype: A much more abundant neighbour one base away suggests this may be a read error. The V gene is TRBV7-2, the J gene TRBJ1-5; D remains ambiguous. This CDR3 has 13 residues. The V gene's germline CDR1 is SGHTA and CDR2 FQGNSA. This CDR3 is CASSRKSDHPQHF. The CDR3 DNA follows: TGTGCCAGCAGCCGCAAATCGGATCACCCCCAGCATTTT.

V gene TRBV5-1 combines with J gene TRBJ2-7, with TRBD1 matching 12 bases. This CDR3 region has 16 residues. The ends lost 4 bases at V and 6 bases at J; junction bases unmatched: 11. CDR1 and CDR2 (germline): SGHRS, YFSETQ. Here the CDR3 reads CASSESTGTGGSEQYF. CDR3 nucleotide sequence: TGCGCCAGCAGCGAATCAACCGGGACAGGGGGCTCCGAGCAGTACTTC.

This clonotype has a count of ten or more. The genes are TRBV7-2 and TRBJ1-5; perhaps TRBD1 as D (6 bases). CDR3 length: 15 residues. From germline, CDR1 is SGHTA and CDR2 FQGNSA. The V end was cut by 3 bases, the J end by 1 base, with 10 bases between. The CDR3 spells CASSLWGASNQPQHF. In nucleotides, the CDR3 is TGTGCCAGCAGCTTGTGGGGGGCGAGCAATCAGCCCCAGCATTTT.

This rearrangement joins TRBV25-1 to TRBJ2-7, with TRBD1 matching over 11 bases. The CDR3 runs 15 residues. Trimming took 6 bases from V and 5 from J; bases not matched to a gene: 9. CDR1 is MGHDK and CDR2 is SYGVNS in the germline V gene. The CDR3 spells CASRPGQGGFNEQYF. CDR3 sequence (DNA): TGTGCCAGCAGACCGGGACAGGGGGGATTCAACGAGCAGTACTTC.

Concerning this clonotype: This clone may be a read error of a much larger clone one base away. V gene TRBV24-1 combines with J gene TRBJ2-7, with 7 positions matching TRBD2. The CDR3 length is 14 residues. From germline, CDR1 is KGHDR and CDR2 SFDVKD. Trimming took 5 bases from V and 1 from J; bases not matched to a gene: 4. Here the CDR3 DNA reads TGTGCCACCAGTGCGCCGGGAGGATCCTACGAGCAGTACTTC. Translation gives CATSAPGGSYEQYF.